This T cell receptor (beta chain) was sequenced for a study of cytomegalovirus exposure and HLA in healthy donors. Whole-study results and caveats: Most CMV-associated TCR beta chains appeared HLA-restricted in a later analysis. 87-base-pair reads could not separate some V segments, including TRBV6-2 and TRBV6-3.

The CDR3 length is 15 residues. Per the germline V gene, CDR1 is SGHTA and CDR2 is FQGTGA. V lost 1 base and J 6 bases, leaving 13 bases between the germline ends. 60 Vbeta and 13 Jbeta primers were used in PCR. Assay: immunoSEQ multiplex PCR; the TCRdb copy retains only in-frame clones and omits some. The sample holds under 150,000 clones, approximately 80% seen once. Details on this clone: Its antigen is unidentified.

The clonotype was recovered from a boy under 10 years old in good health and CMV-seronegative. The chain carries TRBV7-3 and TRBJ2-1, with a weak D call TRBD1 (5 bases). The sequenced material came from PBMCs. CDR3 sequence (DNA): TGTGCCAGCAGCTTAAGGCCGACAGCTTCCAATGAGCAGTTCTTC. Its translation: CASSLRPTASNEQFF.